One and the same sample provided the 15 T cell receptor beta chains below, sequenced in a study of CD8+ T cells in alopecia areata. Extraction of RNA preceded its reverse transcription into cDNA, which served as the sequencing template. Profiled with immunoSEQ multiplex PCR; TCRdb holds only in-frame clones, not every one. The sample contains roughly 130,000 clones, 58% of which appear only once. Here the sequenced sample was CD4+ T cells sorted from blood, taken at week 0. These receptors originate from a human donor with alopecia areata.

In DNA form, the CDR3 reads TGTGCCTGGACAGTCATGAACACTGAAGCTTTCTTT. As protein: CAWTVMNTEAFF. V gene TRBV30 combines with J gene TRBJ1-1; D gene uncertain. Between the trimmed V and J ends, which lost 4 bases and 0 bases, there was a span of 6 bases. This CDR3 comprises 12 residues. CDR1 GTSNPN and CDR2 SVGIG come from the germline V gene (reference sequence).

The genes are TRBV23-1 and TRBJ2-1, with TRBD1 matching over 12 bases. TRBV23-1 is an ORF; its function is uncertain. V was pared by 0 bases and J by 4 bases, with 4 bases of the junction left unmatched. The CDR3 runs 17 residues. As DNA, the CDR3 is TGCGCCAGCAGTCAATCGGGACAGGGGGCGGTATACAATGAGCAGTTCTTC. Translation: CASSQSGQGAVYNEQFF.

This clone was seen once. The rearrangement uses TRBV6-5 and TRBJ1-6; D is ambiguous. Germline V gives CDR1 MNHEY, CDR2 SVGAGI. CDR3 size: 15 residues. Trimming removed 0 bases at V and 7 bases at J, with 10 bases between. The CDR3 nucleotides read TGTGCCAGCAGTTACTCGAGAGGGTTGAATTCACCCCTCCACTTT. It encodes CASSYSRGLNSPLHF.

CDR3 in amino acids: CASSIGNTGELFF. The CDR3 DNA sequence: TGCGCCAGCAGCATCGGGAACACCGGGGAGCTGTTTTTT. V usage is TRBV5-1 and J usage is TRBJ2-2; D is undetermined. There are 13 residues in the CDR3. Germline lookup yields CDR1 SGHRS and CDR2 YFSETQ. Trimming stripped 4 bases from V and 1 base from J, with 5 bases between.

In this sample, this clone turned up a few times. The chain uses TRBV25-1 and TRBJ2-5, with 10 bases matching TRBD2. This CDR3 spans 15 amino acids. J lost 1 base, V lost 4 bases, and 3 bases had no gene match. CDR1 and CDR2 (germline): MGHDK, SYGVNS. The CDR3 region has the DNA TGTGCCAGCAGTGCCGGACTAGCGGCCCAAGAGACCCAGTACTTC. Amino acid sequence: CASSAGLAAQETQYF.

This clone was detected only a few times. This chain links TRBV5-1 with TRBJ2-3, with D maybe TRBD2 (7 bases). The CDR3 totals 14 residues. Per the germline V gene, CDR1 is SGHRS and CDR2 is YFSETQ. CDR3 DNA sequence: TGCGCTACTCGGGGGGCGTTGAGCACAGATACGCAGTATTTT. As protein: CATRGALSTDTQYF.

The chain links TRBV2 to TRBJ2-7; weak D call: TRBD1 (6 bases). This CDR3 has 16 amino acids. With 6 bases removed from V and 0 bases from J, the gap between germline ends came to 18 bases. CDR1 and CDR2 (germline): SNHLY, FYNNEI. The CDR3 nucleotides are TGTGCCAGCAGCTCTCAACACAGGGAGATCTCCTACGAGCAGTACTTC. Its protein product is CASSSQHREISYEQYF.

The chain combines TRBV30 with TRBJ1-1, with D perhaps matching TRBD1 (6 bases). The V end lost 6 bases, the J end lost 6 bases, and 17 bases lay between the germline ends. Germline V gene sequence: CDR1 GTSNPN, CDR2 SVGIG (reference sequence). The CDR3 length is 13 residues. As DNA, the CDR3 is TGTGCCTGCGGGGGCCAGGGTGAACCTGAAGCTTTCTTT. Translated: CACGGQGEPEAFF.

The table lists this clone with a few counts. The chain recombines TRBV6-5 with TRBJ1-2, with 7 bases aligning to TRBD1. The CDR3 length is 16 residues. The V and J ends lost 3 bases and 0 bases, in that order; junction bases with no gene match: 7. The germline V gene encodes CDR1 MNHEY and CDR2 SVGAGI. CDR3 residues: CASSYLRDRANYGYTF. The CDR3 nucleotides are TGTGCCAGCAGTTATCTAAGGGACAGAGCTAACTATGGCTACACCTTC.

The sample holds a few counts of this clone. This CDR3 is CASKTGGSGNTIYF. CDR3 in DNA: TGTGCCAGCAAAACAGGGGGCTCTGGAAACACCATATATTTT. The V gene is TRBV2, the J gene TRBJ1-3; TRBD1 matches 8 bases. The CDR3 contains 14 residues. Losses at the gene ends were 7 bases for V and 0 bases for J; bases not matched to a gene: 2. Germline lookup yields CDR1 SNHLY and CDR2 FYNNEI.

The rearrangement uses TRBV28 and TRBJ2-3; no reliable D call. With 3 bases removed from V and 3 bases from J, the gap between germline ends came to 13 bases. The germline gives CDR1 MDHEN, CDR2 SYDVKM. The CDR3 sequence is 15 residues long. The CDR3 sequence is CASSFQFDGTDTQYF. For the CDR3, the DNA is TGTGCCAGCAGTTTTCAGTTCGACGGAACAGATACGCAGTATTTT.

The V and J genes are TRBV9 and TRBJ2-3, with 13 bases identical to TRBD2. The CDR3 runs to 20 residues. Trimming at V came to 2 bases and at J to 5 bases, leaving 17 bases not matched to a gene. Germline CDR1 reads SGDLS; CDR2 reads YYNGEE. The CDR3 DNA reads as TGTGCCAGCAGCGTCGTCGGACTAGCGGGGGCTACGGGTGGGCGAGATACGCAGTATTTT. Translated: CASSVVGLAGATGGRDTQYF.

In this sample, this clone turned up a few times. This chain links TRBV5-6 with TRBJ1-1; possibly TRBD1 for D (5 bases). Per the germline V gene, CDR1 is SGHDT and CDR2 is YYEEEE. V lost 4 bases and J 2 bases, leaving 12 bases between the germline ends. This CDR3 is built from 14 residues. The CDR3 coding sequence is TGTGCCAGCAGCACCCGGACATTAAACACTGAAGCTTTCTTT. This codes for CASSTRTLNTEAFF.

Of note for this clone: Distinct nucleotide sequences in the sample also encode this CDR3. The chain's CDR3 is CASSLGGFETQYF. The CDR3 nucleotides read TGCGCCAGCAGCTTGGGGGGATTCGAGACCCAGTACTTC. The chain employs TRBV5-1 and TRBJ2-5; D is undetermined. The CDR3 consists of 13 residues. Germline values: CDR1 SGHRS, CDR2 YFSETQ. Trimming cost V 0 bases and J 5 bases, with 8 bases left between them.

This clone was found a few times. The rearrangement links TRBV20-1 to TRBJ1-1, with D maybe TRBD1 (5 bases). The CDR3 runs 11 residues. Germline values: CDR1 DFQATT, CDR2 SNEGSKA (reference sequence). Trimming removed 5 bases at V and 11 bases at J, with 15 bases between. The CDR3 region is CSAGGRKLAFF. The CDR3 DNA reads TGCAGTGCTGGGGGGAGGAAGCTGGCTTTCTTT.